These T cell receptor beta chains were read from a single sample in a study of T cell responses to AZD1222 COVID-19 vaccine. Libraries were prepared by immunoSEQ multiplex PCR; TCRdb keeps only in-frame clonotypes and omits some of them. The sample holds approximately 84,000 clones; roughly 89% are singletons and the top ten take about 2.2%. The source was peripheral blood, collected on day 0 of AZD1222 vaccination. The origin of the receptors is an adult in good health. The CDR3 runs from the conserved cysteine through the conserved F or W. Fields, in order: CDR3 protein, V gene, J gene, D gene. The D gene is left open where the match is weak.

cdr3_aa: CASSIGSDYGYTF
v_call: TRBV5-1
j_call: TRBJ1-2
d_call: NA

cdr3_aa: CASSLGIGYEQYF
v_call: TRBV11-2
j_call: TRBJ2-7
d_call: NA

cdr3_aa: CASSKKREGRSDEQYF
v_call: TRBV19
j_call: TRBJ2-7
d_call: TRBD2

cdr3_aa: CASSQTVWGYGYTF
v_call: TRBV6-6
j_call: TRBJ1-2
d_call: NA

cdr3_aa: CASSLARGAGYTF
v_call: TRBV7-9
j_call: TRBJ1-2
d_call: NA

cdr3_aa: CASSYSITDRDRNNQPQHF
v_call: TRBV6-2/TRBV6-3
j_call: TRBJ1-5
d_call: TRBD1

cdr3_aa: CASSLLGGKALHF
v_call: TRBV12-3/TRBV12-4
j_call: TRBJ1-6
d_call: NA

cdr3_aa: CASSYSDYLAYNEQFF
v_call: TRBV6-5
j_call: TRBJ2-1
d_call: NA

cdr3_aa: CASSLRQGPEAFF
v_call: TRBV27
j_call: TRBJ1-1
d_call: NA

cdr3_aa: CASSQNRDVQETQYF
v_call: TRBV4-1
j_call: TRBJ2-5
d_call: NA